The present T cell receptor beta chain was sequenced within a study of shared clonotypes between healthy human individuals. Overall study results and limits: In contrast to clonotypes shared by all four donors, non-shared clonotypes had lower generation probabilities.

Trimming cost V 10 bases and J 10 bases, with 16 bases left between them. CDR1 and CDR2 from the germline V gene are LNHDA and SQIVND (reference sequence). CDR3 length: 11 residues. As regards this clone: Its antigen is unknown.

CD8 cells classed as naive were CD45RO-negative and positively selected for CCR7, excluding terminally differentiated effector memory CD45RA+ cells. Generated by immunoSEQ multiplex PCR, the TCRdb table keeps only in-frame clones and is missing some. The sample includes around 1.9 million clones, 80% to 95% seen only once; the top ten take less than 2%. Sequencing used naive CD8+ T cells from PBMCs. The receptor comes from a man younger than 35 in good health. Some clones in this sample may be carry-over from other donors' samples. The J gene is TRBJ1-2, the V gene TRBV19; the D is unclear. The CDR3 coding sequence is TGTGCCACAACGGACCTCTCTGCCTACACCTTC. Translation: CATTDLSAYTF. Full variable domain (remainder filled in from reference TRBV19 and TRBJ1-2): DGGITQSPKYLFRKEGQNVTLSCEQNLNHDAMYWYRQDPGQGLRLIYYSQIVNDFQKGDIAEGYSVSREKKESFPLTVTSAQKNPTAFYLCATTDLSAYTFGSGTRLTVV.